Included here is one T cell receptor (beta chain) sequence, with context. What it binds is unknown. The entry originates in a study of T cell responses to AZD1222 COVID-19 vaccine. The study's findings and limits: Sampling captured repertoires only after the peak T cell response.

Analysis merged second doses at about 4 or about 12 weeks. The germline gives CDR1 SQVTM, CDR2 ANQGSEA. V lost 4 bases and J lost 8, with 23 bases in between. The CDR3 extends over 16 amino acids. Data came from immunoSEQ multiplex PCR; TCRdb stores just in-frame clones and leaves some out. Of 150,000 or so clones listed, about 90% are singletons. This rearrangement joins TRBV29-1 to TRBJ1-4; a weak D match, TRBD1 (5 bases). The sequence derives from an adult who received the AZD1222 COVID-19 vaccine. The sample was peripheral blood, taken 28 days after the second AZD1222 dose. CDR3 sequence (DNA): TGCAGCGTTGGGTTCCGAGGCCCACAGGCTTTGGAAAAACTGTTTTTT. This translates into CSVGFRGPQALEKLFF.